At least ten counts were recorded for the clone carrying this T cell receptor beta chain. What it binds is not known. This beta chain was picked up by a library intended for alpha chains and is off target, so its count carries little meaning. Described time point: sample taken at primary tumor resection. This sample is drawn from a study of spatial heterogeneity in lung cancer. Background on the study: Sequencing consistently turned up more beta-chain sequences than alpha-chain sequences. General study findings and limits: Higher tumor mutation counts went along with higher counts of expanded intratumoral alpha and beta TCRs.

Every TCR cDNA molecule bore a unique molecular identifier. TCRdb re-derived calls from the 5' RACE reads in MiXCR, one entry per CDR3 protein. Of about 7,000 distinct CDR3 sequences in the sample, about an eighth were seen once. Germline V lookup: CDR1 MNHEY, CDR2 SMNVEV (reference sequence). This CDR3 contains 14 residues. V was shortened by 4 bases and J by 3 bases, with 11 bases between the two germline ends. The receptor was isolated from a male donor with early-stage non-small cell lung cancer. The starting material was lung tumor tissue, obtained at surgery. The gene calls are TRBV27 and TRBJ2-3; maybe TRBD1 (5 bases). The chain's CDR3 is CASSYRKGTDTQYF. CDR3 DNA: TGTGCCAGCAGTTACCGGAAGGGGACAGATACGCAGTATTTT.